The 17 T cell receptor beta chains given below trace back to one sample, sequenced in a study of blood T cells in healthy people across ages. The authors ran a second PCR of about 7 to 11 cycles using a sample-barcoded 5' primer and a J-beta primer mix. MiXCR, run by TCRdb on the 5' RACE reads, gives a single entry per CDR3 protein. Here the sample spans about 970,000 distinct CDR3 sequences, roughly 51% being singletons. Sequencing was carried out using blood. Every receptor here comes from a woman aged 60-75 years in good health.

V and J are TRBV12-3 or TRBV12-4 and TRBJ2-7, with D maybe TRBD2 (5 bases). TRBJ2-5 matches the DNA end more closely, so the J call is doubtful. There are 15 residues in the CDR3. CDR3 loop: CASSLRTGRRETQYF. CDR3 nucleotide sequence: TGTGCCAGCAGTTTACGTACGGGCAGGAGGGAGACCCAGTACTTC.

The rearrangement links TRBV7-8 to TRBJ2-3, with 8 bases identical to TRBD2. Germline loops: CDR1 SGHVS, CDR2 FQNEAQ. There are 17 residues in the CDR3. Losses at the gene ends were 5 bases for V and 6 bases for J; bases not matched to a gene: 16. In DNA, the CDR3 is TGTGCCAGCAGCGATCGAACTAGCGGTCCCCGTCTGGATACGCAGTATTTT. Encoded protein: CASSDRTSGPRLDTQYF.

The rearrangement joins TRBV27 to TRBJ2-1, with 7 bases aligning to TRBD2. V shed 4 bases, J shed 3 bases, and the junction held 12 bases outside the gene matches. CDR3 size: 17 residues. Germline CDR1 MNHEY, CDR2 SMNVEV (reference sequence). CDR3 DNA: TGTGCCAGCAGTTCCCGGGGAGGGGAATTTTTCTACAATGAGCAGTTCTTC. This codes for CASSSRGGEFFYNEQFF.

J is TRBJ2-1 and V is TRBV3-1; 9 nucleotides line up with TRBD2. CDR3 length: 15 residues. Germline assignment: CDR1 LGHDT and CDR2 YNNKEL (reference sequence). V shed 5 bases and J 2 bases; nucleotides not matched to a gene: 4. CDR3 sequence reads: CASSSPSGAYNEQFF. The DNA of the CDR3 is TGTGCCAGCAGCTCTCCTAGCGGGGCCTACAATGAGCAGTTCTTC.

The J gene is TRBJ2-7, the V gene TRBV3-1, with TRBD1 matching 10 bases. The CDR3 covers 16 residues. J gave up 4 bases and V 3 bases, and 9 bases lay outside the gene matches. Per the germline V gene, CDR1 is LGHDT and CDR2 is YNNKEL (reference sequence). DNA of the CDR3: TGTGCCAGCAGCCAGAGTCGCGGACAGGGGGTTTACGAGCAGTACTTC. Protein: CASSQSRGQGVYEQYF.

With regard to this clonotype: A much larger clone sits a single nucleotide away, making a read error possible. The V and J genes are TRBV28 and TRBJ2-7; 9 bases are shared with TRBD2. This CDR3 is built from 14 residues. V lost 6 bases and J lost 3; bases outside the gene matches: 6. Germline CDR1 MDHEN, CDR2 SYDVKM. The CDR3 DNA is TGTGCCAGCAGGGGGACTAGCCTAAACTACGAGCAGTACTTC. As protein: CASRGTSLNYEQYF.

There are many counts of this clonotype. In nucleotides, the CDR3 is TGCAGTGCTAGGAAACTAGCGGGAGGGGACAACAATGAGCAGTTCTTC. As protein: CSARKLAGGDNNEQFF. The chain recombines TRBV20-1 with TRBJ2-1, with TRBD2 identical over 13 bases. Germline CDR1 DFQATT, CDR2 SNEGSKA (reference sequence). CDR3 length: 16 residues. J lost 5 bases, V lost 3 bases, and 7 bases had no gene match.

The rearrangement joins TRBV6-5 to TRBJ2-7; D assignment may be TRBD1 or TRBD2 (6 bases each). CDR1 is MNHEY, CDR2 SVGAGI, per germline. Trimming removed 5 bases at V and 0 bases at J, with 14 bases between. This CDR3 spans 15 amino acids. The CDR3 bases are TGTGCCAGCAGTCGAAGGGGGGTGAGCTCCTACGAGCAGTACTTC. It yields the protein CASSRRGVSSYEQYF.

V gene TRBV14 combines with J gene TRBJ1-4; no firm D call. Trimming stripped 8 bases from V and 11 bases from J, with 15 bases between. Germline V gene data show CDR1 as SGHDN and CDR2 as FVKESK. CDR3 size: 12 residues. In DNA form, the CDR3 reads TGTGCCAGCGGCGTTACCTTTTGGAAACTGTTTTTT. It yields the protein CASGVTFWKLFF.

The chain carries TRBV6-2 or TRBV6-3 and TRBJ2-7; unclear D gene. The germline CDR1 and CDR2 sequences are MNHEY and SVGEGT. The CDR3 is made up of 13 amino acids. Trimming removed 7 bases from V and 3 bases from J, with 13 bases in between. DNA for the CDR3: TGTGCCAGCAAACCGGGTATAAACTACGAGCAGTACTTC. As protein: CASKPGINYEQYF.

The chain couples TRBV6-2 or TRBV6-3 to TRBJ2-1; 10 nucleotides match TRBD2. The J segment lost 9 bases and the V segment lost 2 bases, leaving 13 bases of the junction unmatched. The CDR3 spans 17 residues. Germline V lookup: CDR1 MNHEY, CDR2 SVGEGT. CDR3: CASSYRAASGRYSEQFF. The CDR3 bases are TGTGCCAGCAGTTACCGGGCTGCTAGCGGGAGATATAGTGAGCAGTTCTTC.

The DNA of the CDR3 is TGCAGCACCGGGGACGGAGGACTAGCGAAAAACTCCAATGAGCAGTACTTC. It encodes CSTGDGGLAKNSNEQYF. The J gene is TRBJ2-5, the V gene TRBV29-1; the match to TRBD2 covers 9 bases. The germline CDR1 and CDR2 sequences are SQVTM and ANQGSEA. V gave up 8 bases and J gave up 11 bases; unmatched junction bases: 27. This CDR3 has 17 amino acids.

This chain connects TRBV5-1 to TRBJ2-6; D remains ambiguous. Germline V gene sequence: CDR1 SGHRS, CDR2 YFSETQ. CDR3 length: 16 residues. V was pared by 0 bases and J by 4 bases, with 11 bases between. CDR3 coding DNA: TGCGCCAGCAGCTTGGAAGGTCAAGCCGGGGCCAACGTCCTGACTTTC. Amino acid sequence: CASSLEGQAGANVLTF.

The V call is TRBV29-1, the J call TRBJ2-7; D is perhaps TRBD2 (5 bases). Germline assignment: CDR1 SQVTM and CDR2 ANQGSEA. The CDR3 length is 13 residues. V gave up 8 bases and J gave up 3 bases, with 17 bases separating them. CDR3 protein: CSFTDVEDYEQYF. CDR3 coding DNA: TGCAGCTTCACGGACGTGGAGGACTACGAGCAGTACTTC.

V and J are TRBV7-9 and TRBJ1-4, with 8 bases lining up with TRBD1. CDR3 size: 19 residues. Unmatched junction bases numbered 20, after V lost 4 bases and J lost 7 bases. CDR1 is SEHNR, CDR2 FQNEAQ, per germline (reference sequence). CDR3 DNA sequence: TGTGCCAGCAGCTCTCGCTCTGGACAGGGCTTCCGAGCGAGTGAAAAACTGTTTTTT. Its protein is CASSSRSGQGFRASEKLFF.

This chain uses TRBV27 with TRBJ2-5, with 8 bases aligning to TRBD1. The assigned J gene may be wrong: the sequence end matches TRBJ2-7 better. CDR1 and CDR2 (germline): MNHEY, SMNVEV (reference sequence). The CDR3 is 14 residues long. The CDR3 nucleotides read TGTGCCAGCTCCAACAGGGGGGAAACCTACGAGCAGTACTTC. Amino acid sequence: CASSNRGETYEQYF.

This CDR3 is CASSSYGTSGRARNYEQYF. CDR3 coding DNA: TGTGCCAGCAGCTCCTATGGGACTAGTGGGAGGGCCCGGAACTACGAGCAGTACTTC. The chain recombines TRBV11-2 with TRBJ2-5; 8 bases agree with TRBD2. The J call is uncertain, as TRBJ2-7 better fits the DNA end. The germline V gene has CDR1 SGHAT and CDR2 FQNNGV. The CDR3 is made up of 19 amino acids.